These 25 T cell receptor beta chains were all obtained from the same sample, sequenced in a study of T cell changes during pregnancy in multiple sclerosis. Clones were sequenced by immunoSEQ multiplex PCR, and TCRdb holds only the in-frame ones, with some missing. Of 60,000 to 65,000 clones in the sample, about 92% were seen once. The sequencing used peripheral blood, collected in the second trimester of pregnancy. These TCRs come from a female donor in good health, enrolled as a control in a pregnancy study.

V usage is TRBV2 and J usage is TRBJ1-2; possibly TRBD1 for D (6 bases). Trimming left V 4 bases short and J 8 bases short, with 11 bases between. The CDR3 has 12 amino acids. Germline assignment: CDR1 SNHLY and CDR2 FYNNEI. The CDR3 sequence is CASSATGIGYTF. CDR3 coding DNA: TGTGCCAGCAGTGCTACAGGGATCGGCTACACCTTC.

In its sample, this clone was seen a few times. The V and J genes are TRBV30 and TRBJ1-1; TRBD1 matches 7 bases. This CDR3 comprises 12 residues. Germline assignment: CDR1 GTSNPN and CDR2 SVGIG (reference sequence). The J segment lost 3 bases and the V segment lost 3 bases, leaving 1 base of the junction unmatched. The CDR3 loop is CAWSRGYTEAFF. The CDR3 DNA reads TGTGCCTGGAGCAGGGGGTACACTGAAGCTTTCTTT. The full variable domain, in which reference TRBV30 and TRBJ1-1 provide the parts outside the CDR3, is SQTIHQWPATLVQPVGSPLSLECTVEGTSNPNLYWYRQAAGRGLQLLFYSVGIGQISSEVPQNLSASRPQDRQFILSSKKLLLSDSGFYLCAWSRGYTEAFFGQGTRLTVV.

This chain joins TRBV29-1 and TRBJ1-1, with unresolved D. The ends were cut back, 5 bases at V and 14 bases at J, with 9 bases in the middle. This CDR3 region has 8 residues. Germline lookup yields CDR1 SQVTM and CDR2 ANQGSEA. The CDR3 is CSVQNGFF. The CDR3 DNA follows: TGCAGCGTTCAAAATGGCTTCTTT.

The chain is built from TRBV9 and TRBJ2-7; 12 bases map to TRBD2. The CDR3 contains 17 residues. The germline gives CDR1 SGDLS, CDR2 YYNGEE. The V gene end was trimmed by 1 base and the J gene end by 1 base; junction bases not matched to a gene: 6. For the CDR3, the DNA is TGTGCCAGCAGCGTAACACTAGCGGGAGGCCCATCCTACGAGCAGTACTTC. It codes for CASSVTLAGGPSYEQYF.

The chain combines TRBV27 with TRBJ1-1, with 10 bases fitting TRBD1. Germline V gene sequence: CDR1 MNHEY, CDR2 SMNVEV (reference sequence). This CDR3 is 15 amino acids long. With 6 bases clipped from V and 4 bases from J, the junction kept 8 bases outside the gene matches. In DNA form, the CDR3 reads TGTGCCAGCAGACCAGACAGGGGGCGCCGCACTGAAGCTTTCTTT. Protein: CASRPDRGRRTEAFF.

The V and J genes are TRBV9 and TRBJ1-1, with unresolved D. CDR1 and CDR2 from the germline V gene are SGDLS and YYNGEE. V was cut by 0 bases and J by 3 bases, with 9 bases left in between. The CDR3 is 14 residues long. The CDR3 DNA reads as TGTGCCAGCAGCGTAGACGGAGGGCACACTGAAGCTTTCTTT. This encodes CASSVDGGHTEAFF.

This sequence joins TRBV6-4 and TRBJ2-3, with 11 positions matching TRBD2. The CDR3 spans 16 residues. V dropped 3 bases and J dropped 3; count of bases not matched to a gene: 5. Germline lookup yields CDR1 MRHNA and CDR2 SNTAGT. CDR3: CASSEWASGGTDTQYF. The CDR3 nucleotides are TGTGCCAGCAGTGAGTGGGCTAGCGGGGGGACAGATACGCAGTATTTT.

V is TRBV28 and J is TRBJ1-1, with a possible D match to TRBD1 (6 bases). In germline, CDR1 is MDHEN, CDR2 SYDVKM. V shed 4 bases and J shed 3 bases, with 18 bases lying between them. The CDR3 spans 16 residues. The CDR3, as DNA: TGTGCCAGCAGTTCTCAACAGGGAAACGAGGACACTGAAGCTTTCTTT. Protein sequence: CASSSQQGNEDTEAFF.

The chain recombines TRBV5-1 with TRBJ2-3, with 9 bases aligning to TRBD2. Per the germline V gene, CDR1 is SGHRS and CDR2 is YFSETQ. V was clipped by 7 bases and J by 9 bases; unmatched bases: 12. CDR3 size: 14 residues. CDR3 nucleotide sequence: TGCGCCAGCGCTCCCCAGACGCTAGCGGGGACGCAGTATTTT. As protein: CASAPQTLAGTQYF.

This clone was counted once. The CDR3 DNA is TGTGCCAGCAGTGGAGGACAAAATAGCAATCAGCCCCAGCATTTT. This sequence encodes CASSGGQNSNQPQHF. The chain links TRBV2 to TRBJ1-5; possibly TRBD1 for D (5 bases). CDR1 and CDR2 from the germline V gene are SNHLY and FYNNEI. This CDR3 region has 15 residues. V was trimmed by 4 bases and J by 0 bases, leaving 10 bases between them.

The CDR3 region is CASSLSSDEKLFF. The CDR3 DNA reads as TGTGCCAGCAGCTTATCCTCTGATGAAAAACTGTTTTTT. The chain links TRBV7-9 to TRBJ1-4, with D unclear. V lost 2 bases to trimming and J lost 6 bases, with 7 bases between them. This CDR3 region has 13 residues. Germline V lookup: CDR1 SEHNR, CDR2 FQNEAQ (reference sequence).

The V gene is TRBV4-1, the J gene TRBJ1-2; perhaps TRBD1 as D (5 bases). CDR3 length: 17 residues. Germline V CDR1 and CDR2: MGHRA, YSYEKL. Trimming took 2 bases from V and 2 from J, leaving 18 bases between them. The CDR3 sequence: CASSQQRSDILNYGYTF. The CDR3 bases are TGCGCCAGCAGCCAACAACGATCGGACATATTGAACTATGGCTACACCTTC.

The rearrangement joins TRBV5-1 to TRBJ1-1; D remains unclear. The CDR3 runs to 14 residues. V lost 5 bases to trimming and J lost 0 bases, with 11 bases between them. The germline gives CDR1 SGHRS, CDR2 YFSETQ. In DNA form, the CDR3 reads TGCGCCAGCAGTCTCGGGGTGATGAACACTGAAGCTTTCTTT. Translated: CASSLGVMNTEAFF.

The chain combines TRBV5-1 with TRBJ1-6, with 10 nucleotides matching TRBD1. With 1 base clipped from V and 0 bases from J, the junction kept 16 bases outside the gene matches. CDR1 is SGHRS and CDR2 is YFSETQ in the germline V gene. This CDR3 is 22 amino acids long. For the CDR3, the DNA is TGCGCCAGCAGCTTGTACACTCCCGGGACAGGGGAAATGAGCTCCTATAATTCACCCCTCCACTTT. This codes for CASSLYTPGTGEMSSYNSPLHF.

The chain employs TRBV25-1 and TRBJ1-5, with D maybe TRBD1 (6 bases). This CDR3 contains 15 residues. The V gene lost 8 bases and the J gene lost 4 bases, with 18 bases spanning the gap. From germline, CDR1 is MGHDK and CDR2 SYGVNS. The CDR3 protein is CASRDYRVENQPQHF. In DNA form, the CDR3 reads TGTGCCAGCCGAGACTACAGGGTCGAGAATCAGCCCCAGCATTTT. The full variable domain, in which reference TRBV25-1 and TRBJ1-5 provide the parts outside the CDR3, is EADIYQTPRYLVIGTGKKITLECSQTMGHDKMYWYQQDPGMELHLIHYSYGVNSTEKGDLSSESTVSRIRTEHFPLTLESARPSHTSQYLCASRDYRVENQPQHFGDGTRLSIL.

V and J are TRBV11-2 and TRBJ1-1, with 7 bases identical to TRBD1. This CDR3 has 12 amino acids. Germline assignment: CDR1 SGHAT and CDR2 FQNNGV. With V trimmed by 4 bases and J by 4 bases, 0 bases remained unmatched. CDR3 region: CASSWDSTEAFF. For the CDR3, the DNA is TGTGCCAGCAGCTGGGACAGCACTGAAGCTTTCTTT.

V usage is TRBV19 and J usage is TRBJ2-5; a possible D gene is TRBD2 (5 bases). In germline, CDR1 is LNHDA, CDR2 SQIVND (reference sequence). This CDR3 spans 16 amino acids. The V gene lost 3 bases and the J gene lost 1 base, with 15 bases spanning the gap. In DNA, the CDR3 is TGTGCCAGTAGTATTAACGGCTTGGGAGCCCAAGAGACCCAGTACTTC. It specifies CASSINGLGAQETQYF.

CDR3 nucleotides: TGTGCCAGTAGTACCTCAAGGGGCAATGAGCAGTTCTTC. As protein: CASSTSRGNEQFF. The V gene is TRBV19, the J gene TRBJ2-1; D might be TRBD1 (5 bases). The CDR3 loop spans 13 amino acids. CDR1 is LNHDA, CDR2 SQIVND, per germline (reference sequence). V lost 4 bases and J 6 bases, leaving 10 bases between the germline ends.

The chain is built from TRBV9 and TRBJ2-7; D is perhaps TRBD2 (7 bases). The germline gives CDR1 SGDLS, CDR2 YYNGEE. V lost 3 bases and J 2 bases, leaving 15 bases between the germline ends. CDR3 length: 15 residues. The CDR3 DNA sequence: TGTGCCAGCAGCGGTGGCAGGGGAGGGGCCTACGAGCAGTACTTC. This encodes CASSGGRGGAYEQYF. The full variable domain, in which reference TRBV9 and TRBJ2-7 provide the parts outside the CDR3, is DSGVTQTPKHLITATGQRVTLRCSPRSGDLSVYWYQQSLDQGLQFLIQYYNGEERAKGNILERFSAQQFPDLHSELNLSSLELGDSALYFCASSGGRGGAYEQYFGPGTRLTVT.

V is TRBV28 and J is TRBJ2-3; TRBD1 matches at 7 bases. Germline-derived CDR1 and CDR2 are MDHEN and SYDVKM. The CDR3 is made up of 15 amino acids. The V gene end was trimmed by 2 bases and the J gene end by 5 bases; junction bases not matched to a gene: 7. The CDR3 loop reads CASSLPGTAKDTQYF. In nucleotides, the CDR3 is TGTGCCAGCAGTTTACCCGGGACAGCGAAAGATACGCAGTATTTT.

The chain employs TRBV18 and TRBJ1-1, with D tentatively TRBD1 (6 bases). V lost 2 bases and J 8 bases, leaving 12 bases between the germline ends. The length of the CDR3 is 13 residues. Germline V gives CDR1 KGHSH, CDR2 LQKENI. The CDR3 DNA reads as TGTGCCAGCTCACCAAGTCTGACAGGAGAAGCTTTCTTT. It yields the protein CASSPSLTGEAFF.

This clone appeared once. The rearrangement joins TRBV5-4 to TRBJ1-3; weak D call: TRBD1 (5 bases). V was trimmed by 3 bases and J by 3 bases, leaving 16 bases between them. This CDR3 has 16 amino acids. CDR1 and CDR2 (germline): SGHNT, YYREEE (reference sequence). This chain's CDR3 is CASSSGLPGGGNTIYF. As DNA, the CDR3 is TGTGCCAGCAGCTCGGGACTCCCGGGAGGTGGAAACACCATATATTTT.

This chain joins TRBV6-6 and TRBJ1-1; perhaps TRBD1 as D (5 bases). Germline assignment: CDR1 MNHNY and CDR2 SVGAGI (reference sequence). The CDR3 consists of 13 residues. V was clipped by 0 bases and J by 4 bases, with 6 bases between them. CDR3 loop: CASSYSGLTEAFF. CDR3 in DNA: TGTGCCAGCAGTTACTCGGGGCTCACTGAAGCTTTCTTT.

This clone has only a few counts. The chain couples TRBV5-1 to TRBJ1-1; D uncertain. This CDR3 region has 13 residues. V was cut by 0 bases and J by 1 base, with 4 bases left in between. In germline, CDR1 is SGHRS, CDR2 YFSETQ. The CDR3 region has the DNA TGCGCCAGCAGCTTGGACAAGAACACTGAAGCTTTCTTT. The encoded protein is CASSLDKNTEAFF.

The chain links TRBV30 to TRBJ2-7; no reliable D call. The V gene lost 0 bases and the J gene lost 1 base, with 4 bases spanning the gap. Germline loops: CDR1 GTSNPN, CDR2 SVGIG (reference sequence). This CDR3 has 12 amino acids. This CDR3 is CAWSVTSYEQYF. CDR3 nucleotides: TGTGCCTGGAGTGTGACTTCCTACGAGCAGTACTTC. The entire variable domain, with the rest obtained from reference TRBV30 and TRBJ2-7, is as follows: SQTIHQWPATLVQPVGSPLSLECTVEGTSNPNLYWYRQAAGRGLQLLFYSVGIGQISSEVPQNLSASRPQDRQFILSSKKLLLSDSGFYLCAWSVTSYEQYFGPGTRLTVT.